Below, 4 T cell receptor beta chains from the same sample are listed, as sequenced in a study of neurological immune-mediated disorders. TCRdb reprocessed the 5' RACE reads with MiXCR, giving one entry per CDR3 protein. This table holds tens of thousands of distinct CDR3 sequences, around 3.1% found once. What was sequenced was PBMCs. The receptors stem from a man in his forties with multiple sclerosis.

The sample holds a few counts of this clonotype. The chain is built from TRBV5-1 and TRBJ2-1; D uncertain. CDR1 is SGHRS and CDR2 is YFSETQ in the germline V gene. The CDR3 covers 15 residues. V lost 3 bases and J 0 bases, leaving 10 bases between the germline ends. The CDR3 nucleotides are TGCGCCAGCAGCTCGACTGCCAGCTCCTACAATGAGCAGTTCTTC. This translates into CASSSTASSYNEQFF.

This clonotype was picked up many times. The CDR3 DNA reads as TGCGCCAGCAGCATGGGACTATTCTACAATGAGCAGTTCTTC. Its protein product is CASSMGLFYNEQFF. The V gene is TRBV5-1, the J gene TRBJ2-1, with TRBD2 identical over 7 bases. CDR3 length: 14 residues. V was clipped by 4 bases and J by 3 bases; unmatched bases: 4. Germline values: CDR1 SGHRS, CDR2 YFSETQ.

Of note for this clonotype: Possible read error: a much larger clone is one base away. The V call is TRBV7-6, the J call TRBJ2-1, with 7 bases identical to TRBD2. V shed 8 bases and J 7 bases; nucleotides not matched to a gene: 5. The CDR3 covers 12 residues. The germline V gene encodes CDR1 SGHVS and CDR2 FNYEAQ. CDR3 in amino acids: CASCSGWNEQFF. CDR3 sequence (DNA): TGTGCCAGCTGTAGCGGGTGGAATGAGCAGTTCTTC.

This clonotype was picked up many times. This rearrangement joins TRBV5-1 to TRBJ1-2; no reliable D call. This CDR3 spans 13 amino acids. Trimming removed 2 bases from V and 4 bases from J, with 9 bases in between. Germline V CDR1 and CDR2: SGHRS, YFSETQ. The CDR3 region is CASSFDGGYGYTF. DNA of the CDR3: TGCGCCAGCAGCTTTGATGGAGGCTATGGCTACACCTTC.